This is a list of T cell receptor beta chains from one sample in a study of T-cell reconstitution after alpha-beta-depleted transplantation in children. MiXCR was run by TCRdb on the PCR reads, yielding one entry per CDR3 protein. The sample shows approximately 420,000 distinct CDR3 sequences, roughly a tenth of them seen only once. Sample: PBMCs from the stem cell graft donor, taken from the stem cell graft. The receptors were sampled from a human donor who donated a stem cell graft to a child with acute myeloid leukemia. The CDR3 runs from the conserved cysteine through the conserved F or W. A D gene is named only where the DNA matches it firmly. Some rows mark clone size as missing; the rest say once, few, many or name a class of expanded clone.

clone size: -
V gene: TRBV27
D gene: -
J gene: TRBJ2-2
CDR3 protein: CASSPEGTSNTGELFF
CDR3 DNA: TGTGCCAGCAGCCCCGAGGGGACATCGAACACCGGGGAGCTGTTTTTT

clone size: few
V gene: TRBV6-1
D gene: -
J gene: TRBJ2-1
CDR3 protein: CASSEGADQHGEQFF
CDR3 DNA: TGTGCCAGCAGTGAAGGAGCTGACCAACACGGTGAGCAGTTCTTC

clone size: -
V gene: TRBV21-1
D gene: -
J gene: TRBJ2-7
CDR3 protein: CASSKVRNSLFPYAQYF
CDR3 DNA: TGTGCCAGCAGCAAAGTTCGGAACTCCCTCTTCCCCTACGCGCAGTACTTC

clone size: -
V gene: TRBV12-3/TRBV12-4
D gene: TRBD1
J gene: TRBJ2-1
CDR3 protein: CASTPSGGDEQFF
CDR3 DNA: TGTGCCAGCACCCCGTCAGGGGGAGATGAGCAGTTCTTC

clone size: -
V gene: TRBV20-1
D gene: -
J gene: TRBJ2-3
CDR3 protein: CSASPNPADTQYF
CDR3 DNA: TGCAGTGCTAGTCCCAACCCGGCAGATACGCAGTATTTT

clone size: -
V gene: TRBV12-3/TRBV12-4
D gene: TRBD1
J gene: TRBJ2-4
CDR3 protein: CASSSSQTGGNHYF
CDR3 DNA: TGTGCCAGCAGTTCTTCCCAGACAGGGGGCAATCACTACTTC

clone size: -
V gene: TRBV6-1
D gene: -
J gene: TRBJ1-6
CDR3 protein: CASSLQALHF
CDR3 DNA: TGTGCCAGCAGCCTTCAGGCCCTCCACTTT

clone size: few
V gene: TRBV7-9
D gene: -
J gene: TRBJ1-2
CDR3 protein: CASSPRAGANYGYTF
CDR3 DNA: TGTGCCAGCAGCCCCCGGGCAGGAGCTAACTATGGCTACACCTTC

clone size: -
V gene: TRBV10-3
D gene: TRBD1
J gene: TRBJ1-5
CDR3 protein: CAISPGQGINQPQHF
CDR3 DNA: TGTGCCATCAGTCCGGGACAGGGAATCAATCAGCCCCAGCATTTT

clone size: many
V gene: TRBV11-1
D gene: -
J gene: TRBJ2-5
CDR3 protein: CASSLPRLALGTQYF
CDR3 DNA: TGTGCCAGCAGCTTACCCCGGCTAGCCCTGGGGACCCAGTACTTC

clone size: -
V gene: TRBV3-1
D gene: -
J gene: TRBJ2-3
CDR3 protein: CASSPGMDTQYF
CDR3 DNA: TGTGCCAGCAGCCCTGGAATGGATACGCAGTATTTT

clone size: few
V gene: TRBV20-1
D gene: TRBD1
J gene: TRBJ1-5
CDR3 protein: CSASRQGFSNQPQHF
CDR3 DNA: TGCAGTGCTAGCAGACAGGGTTTTAGCAATCAGCCCCAGCATTTT

clone size: -
V gene: TRBV7-2
D gene: -
J gene: TRBJ1-5
CDR3 protein: CASSLDPSGSRPQHF
CDR3 DNA: TGTGCCAGCAGCTTAGATCCTTCGGGTTCTCGGCCCCAGCATTTT

clone size: -
V gene: TRBV9
D gene: -
J gene: TRBJ2-5
CDR3 protein: CASSVLALQETQYF
CDR3 DNA: TGTGCCAGCAGCGTATTGGCACTACAAGAGACCCAGTACTTC

clone size: few
V gene: TRBV11-2
D gene: -
J gene: TRBJ2-3
CDR3 protein: CASSLGQSDTQYF
CDR3 DNA: TGTGCCAGCAGCTTAGGACAGTCAGATACGCAGTATTTT

clone size: few
V gene: TRBV20-1
D gene: -
J gene: TRBJ2-2
CDR3 protein: CSATPIVANTGELFF
CDR3 DNA: TGCAGTGCTACGCCGATAGTGGCGAACACCGGGGAGCTGTTTTTT

clone size: few
V gene: TRBV15
D gene: TRBD2
J gene: TRBJ2-3
CDR3 protein: CATSGTSGSPTDTQYF
CDR3 DNA: TGTGCCACCAGCGGAACTAGCGGGTCCCCCACAGATACGCAGTATTTT

clone size: -
V gene: TRBV5-1
D gene: TRBD1
J gene: TRBJ1-4
CDR3 protein: CASSLPNRGEKLFF
CDR3 DNA: TGCGCCAGCAGCCTCCCCAACAGGGGTGAAAAACTGTTTTTT

clone size: -
V gene: TRBV7-6
D gene: TRBD2
J gene: TRBJ2-1
CDR3 protein: CASSSTSLGNEQFF
CDR3 DNA: TGTGCCAGCAGCTCGACTAGCCTCGGCAATGAGCAGTTCTTC

clone size: few
V gene: TRBV12-3/TRBV12-4
D gene: TRBD1
J gene: TRBJ1-2
CDR3 protein: CASSLLPGGSMYGYTF
CDR3 DNA: TGTGCCAGCAGTCTCCTCCCAGGGGGGTCTATGTATGGCTACACCTTC

clone size: few
V gene: TRBV20-1
D gene: TRBD2
J gene: TRBJ2-3
CDR3 protein: CSAAGTSGRGPTDTQYF
CDR3 DNA: TGCAGTGCGGCCGGGACTAGCGGGAGGGGCCCCACAGATACGCAGTATTTT

clone size: many
V gene: TRBV6-1
D gene: TRBD2
J gene: TRBJ2-5
CDR3 protein: CATLGGAWVGQETQYF
CDR3 DNA: TGTGCCACCCTCGGGGGGGCTTGGGTTGGCCAAGAGACCCAGTACTTC

clone size: many
V gene: TRBV29-1
D gene: TRBD2
J gene: TRBJ2-3
CDR3 protein: CSVPTPGTSGGGDTQYF
CDR3 DNA: TGCAGCGTTCCAACACCCGGGACTAGCGGGGGGGGAGATACGCAGTATTTT

clone size: -
V gene: TRBV9
D gene: -
J gene: TRBJ1-3
CDR3 protein: CASSPQHTGSGNTIYF
CDR3 DNA: TGTGCCAGCAGCCCTCAACACACAGGGTCTGGAAACACCATATATTTT

clone size: few
V gene: TRBV18
D gene: TRBD1
J gene: TRBJ2-5
CDR3 protein: CASSATGEATQYF
CDR3 DNA: TGTGCCAGCTCGGCGACAGGGGAGGCGACCCAGTACTTC

clone size: -
V gene: TRBV20-1
D gene: -
J gene: TRBJ2-1
CDR3 protein: CSELNRGGNNEQFF
CDR3 DNA: TGCAGCGAATTAAACAGGGGGGGGAACAATGAGCAGTTCTTC

clone size: many
V gene: TRBV29-1
D gene: -
J gene: TRBJ2-1
CDR3 protein: CSVGARGVLGEQFF
CDR3 DNA: TGCAGCGTTGGGGCTAGAGGGGTATTGGGGGAGCAGTTCTTC

clone size: few
V gene: TRBV20-1
D gene: TRBD2
J gene: TRBJ2-1
CDR3 protein: CSAKRDSDAYNEQFF
CDR3 DNA: TGCAGTGCTAAGCGGGACTCCGATGCCTACAATGAGCAGTTCTTC

clone size: few
V gene: TRBV7-9
D gene: -
J gene: TRBJ2-1
CDR3 protein: CASSPRGGGDYNEQFF
CDR3 DNA: TGTGCCAGCAGCCCCCGGGGAGGCGGGGACTACAATGAGCAGTTCTTC

clone size: -
V gene: TRBV7-6
D gene: -
J gene: TRBJ2-5
CDR3 protein: CASSPLAAPRETQYF
CDR3 DNA: TGTGCCAGCAGCCCCTTAGCGGCCCCCAGGGAGACCCAGTACTTC

clone size: -
V gene: TRBV6-4
D gene: TRBD2
J gene: TRBJ2-1
CDR3 protein: CASSEIAGGNEQFF
CDR3 DNA: TGTGCCAGCAGTGAAATAGCGGGAGGGAATGAGCAGTTCTTC

clone size: few
V gene: TRBV4-3
D gene: TRBD2
J gene: TRBJ2-5
CDR3 protein: CASSPRAGVSPGETQYF
CDR3 DNA: TGCGCCAGCAGCCCCAGAGCGGGAGTTAGTCCCGGGGAGACCCAGTACTTC

clone size: few
V gene: TRBV11-1
D gene: -
J gene: TRBJ2-1
CDR3 protein: CASSSVGGRKSLFSYNEQFF
CDR3 DNA: TGTGCCAGCAGCTCGGTTGGAGGGAGGAAGTCGTTATTCTCCTACAATGAGCAGTTCTTC

clone size: few
V gene: TRBV7-9
D gene: TRBD2
J gene: TRBJ2-1
CDR3 protein: CASSSPSGRATYNEQFF
CDR3 DNA: TGTGCCAGCAGCTCCCCTAGCGGGAGGGCTACCTACAATGAGCAGTTCTTC

clone size: few
V gene: TRBV29-1
D gene: -
J gene: TRBJ2-1
CDR3 protein: CSVVKFEQFF
CDR3 DNA: TGCAGCGTTGTTAAATTTGAGCAGTTCTTC

clone size: -
V gene: TRBV5-1
D gene: -
J gene: TRBJ1-1
CDR3 protein: CASMGGAEAFF
CDR3 DNA: TGCGCCAGCATGGGGGGGGCTGAAGCTTTCTTT